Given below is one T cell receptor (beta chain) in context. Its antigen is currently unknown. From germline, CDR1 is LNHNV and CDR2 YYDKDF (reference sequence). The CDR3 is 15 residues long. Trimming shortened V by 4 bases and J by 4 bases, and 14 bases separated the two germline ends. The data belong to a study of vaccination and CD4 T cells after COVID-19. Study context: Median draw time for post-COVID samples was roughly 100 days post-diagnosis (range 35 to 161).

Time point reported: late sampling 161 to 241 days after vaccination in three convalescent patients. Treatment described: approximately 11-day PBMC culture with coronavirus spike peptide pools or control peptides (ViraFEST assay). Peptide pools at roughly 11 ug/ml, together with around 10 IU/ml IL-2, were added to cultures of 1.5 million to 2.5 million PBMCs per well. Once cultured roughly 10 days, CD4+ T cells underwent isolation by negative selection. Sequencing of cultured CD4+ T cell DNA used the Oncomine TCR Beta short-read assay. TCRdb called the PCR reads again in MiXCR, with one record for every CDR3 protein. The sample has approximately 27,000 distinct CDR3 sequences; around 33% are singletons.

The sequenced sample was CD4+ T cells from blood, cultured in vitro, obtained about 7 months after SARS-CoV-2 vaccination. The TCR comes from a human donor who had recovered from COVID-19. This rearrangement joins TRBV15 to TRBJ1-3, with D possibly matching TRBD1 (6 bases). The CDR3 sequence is CATSTGGREGNTIYF. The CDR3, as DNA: TGTGCCACCAGCACCGGGGGCAGGGAAGGAAACACCATATATTTT.